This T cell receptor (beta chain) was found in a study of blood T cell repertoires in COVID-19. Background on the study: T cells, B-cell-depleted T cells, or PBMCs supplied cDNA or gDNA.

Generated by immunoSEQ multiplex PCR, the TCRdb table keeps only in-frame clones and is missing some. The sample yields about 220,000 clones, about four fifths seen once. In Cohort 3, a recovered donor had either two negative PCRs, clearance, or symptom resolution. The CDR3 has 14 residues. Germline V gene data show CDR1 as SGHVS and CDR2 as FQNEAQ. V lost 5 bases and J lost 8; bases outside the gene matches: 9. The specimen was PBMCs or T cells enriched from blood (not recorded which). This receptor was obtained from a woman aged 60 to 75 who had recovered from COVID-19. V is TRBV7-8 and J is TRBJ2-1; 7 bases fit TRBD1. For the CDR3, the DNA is TGTGCCAGCAGCCGCCGGGACAGTACCTATGAGCAGTTCTTC. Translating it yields CASSRRDSTYEQFF.